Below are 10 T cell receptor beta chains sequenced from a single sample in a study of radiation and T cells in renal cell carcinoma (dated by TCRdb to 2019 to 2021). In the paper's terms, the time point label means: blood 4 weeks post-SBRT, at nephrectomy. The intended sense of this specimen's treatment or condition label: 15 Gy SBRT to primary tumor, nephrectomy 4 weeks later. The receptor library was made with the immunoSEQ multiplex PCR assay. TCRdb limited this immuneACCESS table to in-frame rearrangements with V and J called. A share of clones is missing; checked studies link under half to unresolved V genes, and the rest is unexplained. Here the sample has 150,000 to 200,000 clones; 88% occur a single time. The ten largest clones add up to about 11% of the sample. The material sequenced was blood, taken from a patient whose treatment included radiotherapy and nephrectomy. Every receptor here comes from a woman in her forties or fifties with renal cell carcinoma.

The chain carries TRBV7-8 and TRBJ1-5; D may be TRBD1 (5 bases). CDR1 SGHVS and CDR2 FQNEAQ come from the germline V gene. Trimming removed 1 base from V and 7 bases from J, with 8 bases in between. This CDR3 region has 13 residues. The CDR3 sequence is CASSLGGLQPQHF. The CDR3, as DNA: TGTGCCAGCAGCTTAGGGGGGTTACAGCCCCAGCATTTT. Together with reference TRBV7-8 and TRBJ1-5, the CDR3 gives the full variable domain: GAGVSQSPRYKVAKRGQDVALRCDPISGHVSLFWYQQALGQGPEFLTYFQNEAQLDKSGLPSDRFFAERPEGSVSTLKIQRTQQEDSAVYLCASSLGGLQPQHFGDGTRLSIL.

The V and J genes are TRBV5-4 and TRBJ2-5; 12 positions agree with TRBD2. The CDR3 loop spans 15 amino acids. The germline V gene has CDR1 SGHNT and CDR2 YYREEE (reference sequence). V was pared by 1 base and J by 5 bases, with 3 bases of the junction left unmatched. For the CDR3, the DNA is TGTGCCAGCAGCTTGCCTAGCGGGGGGGCGGAGACCCAGTACTTC. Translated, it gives CASSLPSGGAETQYF. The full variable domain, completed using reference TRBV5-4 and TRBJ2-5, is ETGVTQSPTHLIKTRGQQVTLRCSSQSGHNTVSWYQQALGQGPQFIFQYYREEENGRGNFPPRFSGLQFPNYSSELNVNALELDDSALYLCASSLPSGGAETQYFGPGTRLLVL.

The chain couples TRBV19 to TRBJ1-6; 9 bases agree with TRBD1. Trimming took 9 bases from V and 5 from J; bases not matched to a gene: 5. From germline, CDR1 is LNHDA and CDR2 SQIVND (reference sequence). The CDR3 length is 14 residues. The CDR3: CASSGTGHNSPLHF. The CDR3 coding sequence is TGTGCCAGCAGTGGGACAGGGCATAATTCACCCCTCCACTTT.

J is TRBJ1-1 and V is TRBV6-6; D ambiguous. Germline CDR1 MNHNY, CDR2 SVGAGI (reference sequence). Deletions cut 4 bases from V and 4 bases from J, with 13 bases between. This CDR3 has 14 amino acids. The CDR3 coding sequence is TGTGCCAGCAGTTCATCGATGTACGGCACTGAAGCTTTCTTT. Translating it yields CASSSSMYGTEAFF.

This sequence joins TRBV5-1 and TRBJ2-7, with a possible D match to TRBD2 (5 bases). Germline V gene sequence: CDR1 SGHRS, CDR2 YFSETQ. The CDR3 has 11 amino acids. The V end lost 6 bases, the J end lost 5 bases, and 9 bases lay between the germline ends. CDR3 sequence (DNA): TGCGCCAGCACTGGGCGGGACGAGCAGTACTTC. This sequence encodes CASTGRDEQYF. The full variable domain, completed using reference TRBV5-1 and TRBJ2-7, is KAGVTQTPRYLIKTRGQQVTLSCSPISGHRSVSWYQQTPGQGLQFLFEYFSETQRNKGNFPGRFSGRQFSNSRSEMNVSTLELGDSALYLCASTGRDEQYFGPGTRLTVT.

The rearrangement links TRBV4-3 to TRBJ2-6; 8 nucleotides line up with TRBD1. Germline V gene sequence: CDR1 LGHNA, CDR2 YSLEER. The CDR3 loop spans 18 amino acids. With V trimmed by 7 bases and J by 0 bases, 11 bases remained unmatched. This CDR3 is CASKQTGTGVSGANVLTF. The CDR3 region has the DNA TGCGCCAGCAAACAAACCGGGACAGGCGTCTCTGGGGCCAACGTCCTGACTTTC.

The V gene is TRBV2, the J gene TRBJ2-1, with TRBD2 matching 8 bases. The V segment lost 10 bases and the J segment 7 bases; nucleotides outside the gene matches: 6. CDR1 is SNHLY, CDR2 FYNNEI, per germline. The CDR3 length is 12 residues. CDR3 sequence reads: CAILLAANEQFF. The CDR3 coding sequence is TGTGCCATCTTACTAGCGGCAAATGAGCAGTTCTTC.

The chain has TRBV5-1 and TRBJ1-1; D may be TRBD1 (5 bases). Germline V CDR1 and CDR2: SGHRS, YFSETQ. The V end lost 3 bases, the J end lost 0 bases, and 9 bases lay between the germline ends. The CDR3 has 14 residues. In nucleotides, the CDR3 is TGCGCCAGCAGCTATGGGGCCCTGAACACTGAAGCTTTCTTT. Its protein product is CASSYGALNTEAFF.

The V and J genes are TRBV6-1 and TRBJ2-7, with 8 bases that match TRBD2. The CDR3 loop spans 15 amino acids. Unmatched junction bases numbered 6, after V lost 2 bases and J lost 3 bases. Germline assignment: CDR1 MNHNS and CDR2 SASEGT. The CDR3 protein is CASSESTSAFYEQYF. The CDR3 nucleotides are TGTGCCAGCAGTGAATCGACTAGCGCGTTCTACGAGCAGTACTTC.

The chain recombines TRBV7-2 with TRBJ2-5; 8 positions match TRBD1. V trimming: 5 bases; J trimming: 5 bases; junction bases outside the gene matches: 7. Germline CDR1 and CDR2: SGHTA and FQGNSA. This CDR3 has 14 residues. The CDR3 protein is CASSGQGTGETQYF. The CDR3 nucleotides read TGTGCCAGCAGCGGACAGGGAACGGGGGAGACCCAGTACTTC.